This entry lists 12 T cell receptor beta chains sequenced from one sample in a study of OX40 agonist ivuxolimab in advanced cancers. The library was built by means of the immunoSEQ multiplex PCR assay. TCRdb mirrors the immuneACCESS table, restricted to in-frame sequences. Some clones are absent from its copies; in checked studies, under half trace to an unresolved V gene, and the reason for the others is unknown. The sample table contains under 80,000 clones; only one count was recorded for around 80% of them. The leading ten clones occupy 4% to 6% of the sample. The sequenced sample was CD4+ or CD8+ T cells sorted from blood, obtained in a trial of the OX40 agonist ivuxolimab. All receptors derive from an adult with an advanced solid tumor such as melanoma, head and neck, liver or kidney cancer.

The chain carries TRBV6-1 and TRBJ2-3, with 9 bases lining up with TRBD2. The CDR3 totals 15 residues. With V trimmed by 4 bases and J by 4 bases, 6 bases remained unmatched. Germline V CDR1 and CDR2: MNHNS, SASEGT. DNA for the CDR3: TGTGCCAGCAGTGGTGCGGGGGGGCTTTCAGATACGCAGTATTTT. It specifies CASSGAGGLSDTQYF.

This chain connects TRBV27 to TRBJ2-1; TRBD2 agrees at 11 bases. Germline loops: CDR1 MNHEY, CDR2 SMNVEV (reference sequence). The length of the CDR3 is 17 residues. The J segment lost 2 bases and the V segment lost 4 bases, leaving 7 bases of the junction unmatched. CDR3 sequence (DNA): TGTGCCAGCAGTTGGACCTCGACTAGCGGGGCCTACAATGAGCAGTTCTTC. Translation: CASSWTSTSGAYNEQFF.

The chain's CDR3 is CASSLEGRTWDGYTF. The CDR3 DNA sequence: TGCGCCAGCAGCTTGGAGGGCAGAACGTGGGATGGCTACACCTTC. The chain recombines TRBV5-1 with TRBJ1-2, with D unclear. This CDR3 region has 15 residues. Germline CDR1 SGHRS, CDR2 YFSETQ. V was cut by 0 bases and J by 6 bases, with 15 bases left in between.

Concerning this clone: The junction does not match germline at one end; this may be a read error. This chain uses TRBV7-7 with TRBJ2-1; 7 nucleotides match TRBD1. The CDR3 sequence is 13 residues long. The V gene's germline CDR1 is SSHAT and CDR2 FNYEAQ (reference sequence). DNA of the CDR3: TGTGCTAGCAGCCGGGACAGCTACAATGAGCAGTTCTTC. It yields the protein CASSRDSYNEQFF.

The chain has TRBV7-9 and TRBJ2-3, with 9 bases matching TRBD2. The CDR3 spans 19 residues. Germline values: CDR1 SEHNR, CDR2 FQNEAQ (reference sequence). V was pared by 4 bases and J by 1 base, with 15 bases of the junction left unmatched. In DNA, the CDR3 is TGTGCCAGCAGCTCCCTGGAGATTAGCGGGGGAGATGGCACAGATACGCAGTATTTT. It codes for CASSSLEISGGDGTDTQYF.

This clone was recorded many times. J is TRBJ1-4 and V is TRBV10-3; D perhaps matches TRBD1 (6 bases). CDR1 is ENHRY and CDR2 is SYGVKD in the germline V gene. Deletions cut 2 bases from V and 6 bases from J, with 16 bases between. CDR3 length: 16 amino acids. The CDR3 DNA follows: TGTGCCATCAGTGAGCGGGGGCCGGGTGCGGATGAAAAACTGTTTTTT. This translates into CAISERGPGADEKLFF.

The chain employs TRBV5-6 and TRBJ2-3; D could derive from TRBD1 or TRBD2 (6 bases each). The CDR3 runs to 15 residues. Germline CDR1 and CDR2: SGHDT and YYEEEE. V dropped 4 bases and J dropped 0 bases, with 12 bases sitting between them. The CDR3 reads CASSPGGGSTDTQYF. DNA for the CDR3: TGTGCCAGCAGCCCCGGGGGCGGTAGCACAGATACGCAGTATTTT. The full variable domain, its missing parts supplied by reference TRBV5-6 and TRBJ2-3, is DAGVTQSPTHLIKTRGQQVTLRCSPKSGHDTVSWYQQALGQGPQFIFQYYEEEERQRGNFPDRFSGHQFPNYSSELNVNALLLGDSALYLCASSPGGGSTDTQYFGPGTRLTVL.

J is TRBJ1-3 and V is TRBV13; possible D gene TRBD1, 6 bases. The ends were cut back, 5 bases at V and 2 bases at J, with 10 bases in the middle. This CDR3 region has 14 residues. CDR1 and CDR2 from the germline V gene are PRHDT and FYEKMQ (reference sequence). For the CDR3, the DNA is TGTGCCAGCAGCCAGGAGGGGGCTGGAAACACCATATATTTT. Its protein product is CASSQEGAGNTIYF.

The chain has TRBV9 and TRBJ2-5; 8 nucleotides align to TRBD2. The trim removed 1 base at V and 2 bases at J, leaving 4 bases unmatched. Germline CDR1 reads SGDLS; CDR2 reads YYNGEE. CDR3 length equals 15 residues. This CDR3 is CASSVSSGGQETQYF. The CDR3, as DNA: TGTGCCAGCAGCGTATCCAGCGGGGGACAAGAGACCCAGTACTTC.

The V gene is TRBV2, the J gene TRBJ1-5; 9 nucleotides line up with TRBD1. The trim removed 5 bases at V and 4 bases at J, leaving 3 bases unmatched. CDR3 size: 14 residues. Germline V lookup: CDR1 SNHLY, CDR2 FYNNEI. The CDR3 nucleotides are TGTGCCAGCAGTAGGACAGGGGAAAATCAGCCCCAGCATTTT. Translating it yields CASSRTGENQPQHF.

J is TRBJ2-2 and V is TRBV7-9; D is ambiguous. The CDR3 spans 16 residues. V lost 6 bases, J lost 0 bases, and 14 bases lay in between. Germline V gives CDR1 SEHNR, CDR2 FQNEAQ (reference sequence). CDR3 sequence: CASSLSGGPNTGELFF. CDR3 nucleotide sequence: TGTGCCAGCAGTTTATCTGGCGGCCCGAACACCGGGGAGCTGTTTTTT.

The gene calls are TRBV6-1 and TRBJ1-2, with a possible D match to TRBD1 (6 bases). CDR3 length: 15 residues. The V gene's germline CDR1 is MNHNS and CDR2 SASEGT. Trimming pared 7 bases from V and 0 bases from J, leaving 15 bases between. The CDR3 sequence is CASTLGGPTNYGYTF. DNA of the CDR3: TGTGCCAGCACACTAGGGGGGCCGACTAACTATGGCTACACCTTC.